The 7 T cell receptor beta chains below were found in one sample sequenced in a study of blood T cell repertoires in COVID-19. Clones were read by immunoSEQ multiplex PCR, and TCRdb kept only the in-frame ones, dropping some. Here the sample spans 240,000 or so clones, around four fifths being singletons. Material: peripheral blood. These TCRs come from a man between 25 and 39 years old who had recovered from COVID-19.

V is TRBV5-4 and J is TRBJ2-2; 8 bases are a match to TRBD2. Germline loops: CDR1 SGHNT, CDR2 YYREEE (reference sequence). CDR3 length: 20 amino acids. V shed 4 bases, J shed 5 bases, and the junction held 22 bases outside the gene matches. Here the CDR3 reads CASSRRRRGGLLRGTGELFF. In nucleotides, the CDR3 is TGTGCCAGCAGCCGTAGGCGACGGGGGGGACTCCTCAGAGGGACCGGGGAGCTGTTTTTT.

V usage is TRBV11-2 and J usage is TRBJ1-4, with D unresolved. Germline CDR1 is SGHAT and CDR2 is FQNNGV. Trimming pared 0 bases from V and 14 bases from J, leaving 10 bases between. This CDR3 is built from 12 residues. CDR3 in amino acids: CASSLDHSALFF. In DNA form, the CDR3 reads TGTGCCAGCAGCTTAGATCACAGTGCGCTGTTTTTT.

This chain connects TRBV7-9 to TRBJ1-5; no clear D gene. Trimming pared 3 bases from V and 3 bases from J, leaving 9 bases between. Germline V lookup: CDR1 SEHNR, CDR2 FQNEAQ (reference sequence). The CDR3 totals 14 residues. CDR3 nucleotide sequence: TGTGCCAGCAGCTTGGCGGAACCCAATCAGCCCCAGCATTTT. It yields the protein CASSLAEPNQPQHF.

CDR3: CASSGDRGSDTQYF. For the CDR3, the DNA is TGTGCCAGCAGTGGAGACAGGGGGTCAGATACGCAGTATTTT. The rearrangement joins TRBV25-1 to TRBJ2-3; 9 nucleotides align to TRBD1. V lost 4 bases and J lost 4; bases outside the gene matches: 3. Germline V gene data show CDR1 as MGHDK and CDR2 as SYGVNS. The CDR3 extends over 14 amino acids.

This sequence joins TRBV2 and TRBJ1-2; TRBD1 might be the D (5 bases). CDR1 is SNHLY and CDR2 is FYNNEI in the germline V gene. This CDR3 has 15 residues. V lost 7 bases, J lost 3 bases, and 18 bases lay in between. The CDR3, as DNA: TGTGCCAGCACCTCAGACAGACAACTATACTATGGCTACACCTTC. Its translation: CASTSDRQLYYGYTF.

The chain is built from TRBV6-5 and TRBJ2-3, with 7 bases identical to TRBD2. The length of the CDR3 is 15 residues. In germline, CDR1 is MNHEY, CDR2 SVGAGI. V was clipped by 5 bases and J by 2 bases; unmatched bases: 7. CDR3 nucleotides: TGTGCCAGCAGTCGAACTAGCGAACTCACAGATACGCAGTATTTT. Its translation: CASSRTSELTDTQYF.

CDR3 nucleotide sequence: TGTGCCAGCAGTGAGGGGACTAGTTCCTACGAGCAGTACTTC. Its translation: CASSEGTSSYEQYF. The chain joins TRBV6-1 to TRBJ2-7; TRBD2 matches at 8 bases. The CDR3 extends over 14 amino acids. In germline, CDR1 is MNHNS, CDR2 SASEGT. V was pared by 3 bases and J by 1 base, with 2 bases of the junction left unmatched.